The 27 T cell receptor beta chains given below trace back to one sample, sequenced in a study of CD8 T cells in ankylosing spondylitis. Study observations and caveats: One TCR beta motif, made up of about 8 highly homologous variants, appeared characteristic of ankylosing spondylitis blood.

TCRdb ran MiXCR on the 5' RACE reads and lists one entry per CDR3 protein. The profile shows about 540,000 distinct CDR3 sequences, about 13% of them singletons. For these TCRs, the target antigens are not known. The sequenced sample consisted of blood, either unsorted or a sorted T cell fraction (not recorded which). The source is a male donor with ankylosing spondylitis.

This chain joins TRBV25-1 and TRBJ1-6, with a weak D call TRBD1 (5 bases). The CDR3 runs 14 residues. CDR1 and CDR2 from the germline V gene are MGHDK and SYGVNS. Trimming stripped 6 bases from V and 7 bases from J, with 13 bases between. CDR3 protein: CASSPWGGNSPLHF. The CDR3 bases are TGTGCCAGCAGCCCCTGGGGCGGGAATTCACCCCTCCACTTT.

The chain is built from TRBV20-1 and TRBJ1-5; D is unresolved. The germline V gene encodes CDR1 DFQATT and CDR2 SNEGSKA (reference sequence). V lost 3 bases, J lost 0 bases, and 9 bases lay in between. CDR3 size: 14 residues. The DNA of the CDR3 is TGCAGTGCTAGGGCTCCGGGTAGCAATCAGCCCCAGCATTTT. Its protein is CSARAPGSNQPQHF.

This clonotype was seen a few times. The CDR3 bases are TGCGCCAGCAGCTTGGGCCCTAGCGGGAAACGTGAGACCCAGTACTTC. Residues: CASSLGPSGKRETQYF. The chain carries TRBV5-1 and TRBJ2-5; 9 positions match TRBD2. Germline-derived CDR1 and CDR2 are SGHRS and YFSETQ. This CDR3 is built from 16 residues. The ends lost 0 bases at V and 5 bases at J; junction bases unmatched: 8.

The rearrangement joins TRBV15 to TRBJ2-2, with D perhaps TRBD2 (5 bases). The CDR3 consists of 15 residues. V was shortened by 0 bases and J by 6 bases, with 11 bases between the two germline ends. Looked up from germline, CDR1 is LNHNV and CDR2 is YYDKDF (reference sequence). CDR3 amino acids: CATSRDVGEAGELFF. CDR3 nucleotides: TGTGCCACCAGCAGAGATGTGGGAGAGGCCGGGGAGCTGTTTTTT.

This clonotype was picked up many times. The DNA of the CDR3 is TGTGCCAGCAGCCCGTCGGAGGGCTACACCTTC. As protein: CASSPSEGYTF. The rearrangement links TRBV7-9 to TRBJ1-2, with D uncertain. Trimming removed 5 bases at V and 8 bases at J, with 9 bases between. CDR1 is SEHNR, CDR2 FQNEAQ, per germline (reference sequence). This CDR3 contains 11 residues.

There are many counts of this clonotype. The V gene is TRBV4-1, the J gene TRBJ1-2; D unclear. With 4 bases removed from V and 0 bases from J, the gap between germline ends came to 9 bases. The CDR3 runs to 14 residues. Germline CDR1 reads MGHRA; CDR2 reads YSYEKL. The CDR3 is CASSRNTANYGYTF. The CDR3 coding sequence is TGCGCCAGCAGCCGGAACACAGCTAACTATGGCTACACCTTC.

This clonotype was seen only a few times. The chain joins TRBV12-3 or TRBV12-4 to TRBJ2-3, with D tentatively TRBD1 (5 bases). This CDR3 comprises 16 residues. V was trimmed by 2 bases and J by 4 bases, leaving 16 bases between them. CDR3 DNA: TGTGCCAGCAGTTTACCAGGGAATTCTGGATCAGATACGCAGTATTTT. Translated, it gives CASSLPGNSGSDTQYF.

The chain couples TRBV5-1 to TRBJ2-2, with 11 bases lining up with TRBD2. V trimming: 0 bases; J trimming: 1 base; junction bases outside the gene matches: 5. The CDR3 has 18 amino acids. The germline V gene has CDR1 SGHRS and CDR2 YFSETQ. The CDR3 spells CASSLDTLAGGNTGELFF. The CDR3, as DNA: TGCGCCAGCAGCTTGGACACTCTAGCGGGAGGGAACACCGGGGAGCTGTTTTTT.

This clonotype has more than one count but fewer than ten. The rearrangement uses TRBV21-1 and TRBJ2-7; the table's D call TRBD1 went unverified against the DNA. TRBV21-1 counts as a pseudogene. The CDR3 loop spans 17 amino acids. In DNA, the CDR3 is TGTGCCAGCAGCAAAGAGGTACCAGGGGAGCACTCCTACGAGCAGTACGTC. It yields the protein CASSKEVPGEHSYEQYV.

Only a few counts were recorded for this clonotype. The chain uses TRBV7-2 and TRBJ2-4, with D perhaps assigned TRBD1 or TRBD2 (5 bases each). Germline V gene sequence: CDR1 SGHTA, CDR2 FQGNSA. The CDR3 consists of 14 residues. Trimming pared 6 bases from V and 7 bases from J, leaving 16 bases between. The CDR3 DNA follows: TGTGCCAGCAGTTCCGGGACCCTAGGGAACATTCAGTACTTC. This codes for CASSSGTLGNIQYF.

This clonotype was counted only a few times. V and J are TRBV7-9 and TRBJ2-1; 7 bases line up with TRBD1. The CDR3 length is 12 residues. CDR1 and CDR2 (germline): SEHNR, FQNEAQ (reference sequence). J was trimmed by 9 bases and V by 6 bases; bases with no gene match: 5. The CDR3 is CASRMTGSEQFF. The CDR3, as DNA: TGTGCCAGCAGGATGACAGGGAGTGAGCAGTTCTTC.

This clonotype turned up a few times. The J gene is TRBJ1-2, the V gene TRBV4-2; 9 nucleotides match TRBD1. Germline loops: CDR1 LGHNA, CDR2 YNFKEQ. This CDR3 has 13 residues. V shed 1 base, J shed 6 bases, and the junction held 0 bases outside the gene matches. CDR3 nucleotides: TGTGCCAGCAGCCAAGGACAGGGGGATGGCTACACCTTC. It specifies CASSQGQGDGYTF.

This clonotype was picked up many times. This chain links TRBV7-2 with TRBJ1-5; D is uncertain. Germline V gene lookup returns CDR1 SGHTA and CDR2 FQGNSA. The CDR3 loop spans 16 amino acids. Deletions cut 1 base from V and 0 bases from J, with 10 bases between. The DNA of the CDR3 is TGTGCCAGCAGCTTAGTTGGAGGAAATAGCAATCAGCCCCAGCATTTT. This translates into CASSLVGGNSNQPQHF.

Remarks on this clonotype: Just one base apart from a much larger clone, this may be a read error. The chain couples TRBV25-1 to TRBJ1-1; no clear D gene. V shed 11 bases and J shed 2 bases, with 3 bases lying between them. The CDR3 contains 9 residues. Germline loops: CDR1 MGHDK, CDR2 SYGVNS. CDR3: CAQNTEAFF. The DNA for the CDR3 is TGTGCCCAAAACACTGAAGCTTTCTTT. Based on the CDR3 plus reference TRBV25-1 and TRBJ1-1, the full variable domain is EADIYQTPRYLVIGTGKKITLECSQTMGHDKMYWYQQDPGMELHLIHYSYGVNSTEKGDLSSESTVSRIRTEHFPLTLESARPSHTSQYLCAQNTEAFFGQGTRLTVV.

J is TRBJ1-5 and V is TRBV20-1, with D possibly matching TRBD1 (5 bases). Germline CDR1 and CDR2: DFQATT and SNEGSKA (reference sequence). The CDR3 has 15 residues. V was trimmed by 1 base and J by 1 base, leaving 11 bases between them. The CDR3 region is CSARVIGASNQPQHF. For the CDR3, the DNA is TGCAGTGCTAGAGTAATCGGGGCGAGCAATCAGCCCCAGCATTTT.

This clonotype has only a few counts. The gene calls are TRBV27 and TRBJ2-7; 10 bases fit TRBD1. From germline, CDR1 is MNHEY and CDR2 SMNVEV (reference sequence). The junction had 12 bases not matched to a gene; V was cut back by 5 bases and J by 5 bases. This CDR3 has 16 residues. CDR3 sequence reads: CASSPSTTGGMDEQYF. In DNA, the CDR3 is TGTGCCAGCAGTCCCTCCACGACAGGGGGCATGGACGAGCAGTACTTC.

The rearrangement uses TRBV2 and TRBJ2-5; D might be TRBD1 (5 bases). From germline, CDR1 is SNHLY and CDR2 FYNNEI. The V end was cut by 1 base, the J end by 5 bases, with 14 bases between. The CDR3 extends over 15 amino acids. The CDR3 reads CASSEVPGLDETQYF. Written as DNA, the CDR3 is TGTGCCAGCAGTGAAGTCCCAGGGTTGGATGAGACCCAGTACTTC.

This chain connects TRBV7-8 to TRBJ1-5, with TRBD1 matching 10 bases. The germline gives CDR1 SGHVS, CDR2 FQNEAQ. V shed 3 bases and J 6 bases; nucleotides not matched to a gene: 5. There are 15 residues in the CDR3. CDR3 loop: CASSFGQGDGQPQHF. CDR3 DNA: TGTGCCAGCAGCTTCGGACAGGGGGACGGTCAGCCCCAGCATTTT.

Only a few counts were recorded for this clonotype. The V and J genes are TRBV2 and TRBJ2-7; D is perhaps TRBD1 or TRBD2 (5 bases each). The CDR3 covers 14 residues. V was trimmed by 5 bases and J by 1 base, leaving 12 bases between them. CDR1 is SNHLY, CDR2 FYNNEI, per germline. CDR3 in DNA: TGTGCCAGCAGTTGGGGGTCAGGGTCCTACGAGCAGTACTTC. Encoded protein: CASSWGSGSYEQYF.

This clonotype was seen a handful of times. This chain joins TRBV9 and TRBJ2-1, with TRBD2 matching 10 bases. V dropped 0 bases and J dropped 6; count of bases not matched to a gene: 6. The CDR3 spans 16 residues. CDR1 and CDR2 from the germline V gene are SGDLS and YYNGEE. As DNA, the CDR3 is TGTGCCAGCAGCGTAGCTTCACTAGCGGGACCCAATGAGCAGTTCTTC. Translating gives CASSVASLAGPNEQFF. The variable domain in full, with the rest retrieved from reference TRBV9 and TRBJ2-1, is DSGVTQTPKHLITATGQRVTLRCSPRSGDLSVYWYQQSLDQGLQFLIQYYNGEERAKGNILERFSAQQFPDLHSELNLSSLELGDSALYFCASSVASLAGPNEQFFGPGTRLTVL.

At least ten counts were recorded for this clonotype. The chain links TRBV12-3 or TRBV12-4 to TRBJ1-1, with D hard to call. The CDR3 runs 14 residues. The V end was cut by 0 bases, the J end by 1 base, with 6 bases between. CDR3 bases: TGTGCCAGCAGTTTAGCGCTCCCGAACACTGAAGCTTTCTTT. This codes for CASSLALPNTEAFF.

This chain uses TRBV20-1 with TRBJ2-3; 14 positions agree with TRBD2. Looked up from germline, CDR1 is DFQATT and CDR2 is SNEGSKA (reference sequence). The CDR3 runs to 16 residues. V trimming: 1 base; J trimming: 6 bases; junction bases outside the gene matches: 6. Here the CDR3 DNA reads TGCAGTGCTAGAGGAGGGACTAGCGGGAGATGGGATACGCAGTATTTT. Its translation: CSARGGTSGRWDTQYF.

The chain uses TRBV11-3 and TRBJ2-1; 8 nucleotides agree with TRBD2. The V gene end was trimmed by 0 bases and the J gene end by 7 bases; junction bases not matched to a gene: 8. CDR3 length: 16 amino acids. The V gene's germline CDR1 is SGHNT and CDR2 YENEEA. The CDR3 DNA reads TGTGCCAGCAGCTTAGAGGGGTCTAGCGGGCTTAATGAGCAGTTCTTC. Its protein is CASSLEGSSGLNEQFF.

The chain links TRBV3-1 to TRBJ2-3; weak D call: TRBD1 (6 bases). Germline-derived CDR1 and CDR2 are LGHDT and YNNKEL (reference sequence). This CDR3 is built from 15 residues. V was clipped by 4 bases and J by 5 bases, with 16 bases between them. The CDR3 loop reads CASSPHAGDGDTQYF. CDR3 DNA: TGTGCCAGCAGCCCTCACGCAGGGGATGGAGATACGCAGTATTTT.

The rearrangement uses TRBV7-2 and TRBJ1-2; 8 positions agree with TRBD1. Germline CDR1 and CDR2: SGHTA and FQGNSA. The CDR3 is 16 residues long. Trimming removed 3 bases from V and 4 bases from J; junction bases left unmatched: 10. The DNA for the CDR3 is TGTGCCAGCAGCTTGGGGGGGACAGGCCGCGGCTATGGCTACACCTTC. This codes for CASSLGGTGRGYGYTF.

This chain connects TRBV15 to TRBJ1-3; the D gene is possibly TRBD1 (5 bases). The germline V gene has CDR1 LNHNV and CDR2 YYDKDF (reference sequence). The CDR3 has 15 amino acids. The ends were cut back, 0 bases at V and 4 bases at J, with 10 bases in the middle. CDR3 nucleotides: TGTGCCACCAGCAGAGATCAAGGGGCCGGAAACACCATATATTTT. As protein: CATSRDQGAGNTIYF.

This clonotype was seen only a few times. The rearrangement joins TRBV5-1 to TRBJ1-5; D is undetermined. The V gene's germline CDR1 is SGHRS and CDR2 YFSETQ. CDR3 size: 19 residues. V was pared by 5 bases and J by 7 bases, with 31 bases between. CDR3 protein: CASRVPGEGQGCPAQPQHF. The DNA of the CDR3 is TGCGCCAGCAGAGTCCCCGGAGAGGGTCAAGGTTGTCCGGCCCAGCCCCAGCATTTT.